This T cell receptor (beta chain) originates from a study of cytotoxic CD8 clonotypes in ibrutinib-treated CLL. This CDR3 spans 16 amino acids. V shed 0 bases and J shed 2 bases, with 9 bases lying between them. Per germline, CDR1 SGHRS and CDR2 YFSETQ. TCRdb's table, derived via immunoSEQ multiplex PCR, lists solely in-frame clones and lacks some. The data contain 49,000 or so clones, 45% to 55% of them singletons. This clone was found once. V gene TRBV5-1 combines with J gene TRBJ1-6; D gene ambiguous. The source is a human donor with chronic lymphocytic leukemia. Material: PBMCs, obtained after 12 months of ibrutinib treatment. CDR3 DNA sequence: TGCGCCAGCAGCTTGGCGGCTGTAGCCTATAATTCACCCCTCCACTTT. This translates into CASSLAAVAYNSPLHF.